The T cell receptor beta chain under discussion was sequenced for a study of response to subunit inactivated influenza vaccine (dated by TCRdb to between 2018 and 2020). Regarding the study in general: Deep quantitative T cell receptor repertoire profiling was used in the study to track responses to a trivalent subunit inactivated influenza vaccine. The study at large found these results: It was suggested by the authors that each seasonal influenza vaccination may recruit only a limited number of new T cells.

The CDR3 covers 14 residues, taking in both the cysteine and the phenylalanine. The CDR3 DNA has 42 bases and is translated from base 1. The trim is 2 bases for V and 5 bases for J, with a gap of 10 bases between the germline ends. There are many counts of this clonotype. The clone's antigen remains unknown. The input lacks base qualities; no much larger clone sits a single base away. Library method: RT-PCR. Sequencing instrument: Illumina HiSeq 2500. TCRdb cleaned the public reads at Q25 with fastp, built clones with MiXCR and kept in-frame beta chains. Duplicate CDR3 protein sequences are folded into a single record with the most common DNA and genes. Across this sample there are more than 400,000 distinct CDR3 sequences, with under 8.5% seen only once. The leading ten clones occupy approximately 14% of the sample.

The sequence links TRBV12-3 or TRBV12-4 to TRBJ2-4; no D segment can be confidently identified. This clonotype was obtained from a man aged 50 to 69 who received an inactivated influenza vaccine. Donor details come from another sample of the same person, matched by shared clones. Sequencing was performed on PBMCs from blood, taken around 2 years after vaccination. The CDR3 loop reads CASSLLNRQNIQYF. The nucleotides are TGTGCCAGCAGTTTATTGAACAGACAAAACATTCAGTACTTC.